These 24 T cell receptor beta chains originate from one sample sequenced in a study of CD8 T cells in Susac syndrome. It was with random hexamers that roughly 0.45 to 1 ug RNA was reverse transcribed. TCRdb re-called the immunoSEQ multiplex PCR reads through MiXCR, storing one row per CDR3 protein. Of 150,000 to 200,000 distinct CDR3 sequences detected, roughly 94% appear once; the ten largest clones hold roughly 0.1%. Sequencing was performed on CD4+ T cells from PBMCs. The receptors were sampled from a human donor with multiple sclerosis.

The chain joins TRBV27 to TRBJ1-2; 8 nucleotides line up with TRBD1. Germline CDR1 is MNHEY and CDR2 is SMNVEV (reference sequence). The CDR3 is made up of 15 amino acids. The ends lost 6 bases at V and 5 bases at J; junction bases unmatched: 11. In DNA, the CDR3 is TGTGCCAGCAGCCGAGAGACAGGGGATCGTTATGGCTACACCTTC. Translation gives CASSRETGDRYGYTF.

This chain uses TRBV29-1 with TRBJ1-1, with a possible D match to TRBD1 (5 bases). CDR1 and CDR2 (germline): SQVTM, ANQGSEA. V lost 4 bases to trimming and J lost 2 bases, with 8 bases between them. This CDR3 region has 12 residues. The CDR3 loop is CSVAGTNTEAFF. In DNA, the CDR3 is TGCAGCGTTGCAGGGACCAACACTGAAGCTTTCTTT.

The rearrangement joins TRBV29-1 to TRBJ1-2; D remains ambiguous. Germline CDR1 reads SQVTM; CDR2 reads ANQGSEA. This CDR3 comprises 13 residues. The ends were cut back, 1 base at V and 3 bases at J, with 9 bases in the middle. The CDR3 sequence is CSVEGEGDYGYTF. CDR3 DNA sequence: TGCAGCGTTGAAGGGGAAGGCGACTATGGCTACACCTTC. Variable domain in full (rest from reference TRBV29-1 and TRBJ1-2): SAVISQKPSRDICQRGTSLTIQCQVDSQVTMMFWYRQQPGQSLTLIATANQGSEATYESGFVIDKFPISRPNLTFSTLTVSNMSPEDSSIYLCSVEGEGDYGYTFGSGTRLTVV.

The chain joins TRBV30 to TRBJ1-5; 7 positions match TRBD1. Trimming at V came to 3 bases and at J to 7 bases, leaving 6 bases not matched to a gene. This CDR3 spans 13 amino acids. The germline V gene encodes CDR1 GTSNPN and CDR2 SVGIG (reference sequence). The CDR3 nucleotides read TGTGCCTGGAGCAAGGGGGCAGGACAGCCCCAGCATTTT. The encoded protein is CAWSKGAGQPQHF.

This clonotype was observed a handful of times. CDR3 residues: CASSQERNEQFF. Written as DNA, the CDR3 is TGTGCCAGCAGCCAAGAACGTAATGAGCAGTTCTTC. V usage is TRBV3-1 and J usage is TRBJ2-1; unclear D gene. The V end was cut by 0 bases, the J end by 7 bases, with 4 bases between. Germline CDR1 LGHDT, CDR2 YNNKEL (reference sequence). The CDR3 has 12 amino acids.

The chain is built from TRBV6-5 and TRBJ1-4; no firm D call. The germline gives CDR1 MNHEY, CDR2 SVGAGI. The ends were cut back, 4 bases at V and 13 bases at J, with 16 bases in the middle. The CDR3 runs 13 residues. The CDR3 nucleotides are TGTGCCAGCAGTTCGGACTCCAGAGGATTACTGTTTTTT. Residues: CASSSDSRGLLFF.

CDR3 protein: CSASTVTYGYTF. The CDR3 region has the DNA TGCAGTGCTAGTACCGTGACCTATGGCTACACCTTC. The chain is built from TRBV20-1 and TRBJ1-2; D is uncertain. The CDR3 consists of 12 residues. V gave up 3 bases and J gave up 4 bases, with 9 bases separating them. Germline V lookup: CDR1 DFQATT, CDR2 SNEGSKA (reference sequence).

This chain uses TRBV9 with TRBJ1-4; D remains unclear. CDR1 is SGDLS and CDR2 is YYNGEE in the germline V gene. The CDR3 runs to 14 residues. Trimming removed 4 bases from V and 2 bases from J, with 9 bases in between. The CDR3 nucleotides are TGTGCCAGCAGCCCACCTGGGACTAATGAAAAACTGTTTTTT. It is translated as CASSPPGTNEKLFF.

The chain couples TRBV18 to TRBJ1-2; D gene ambiguous. The CDR3 extends over 16 amino acids. The germline CDR1 and CDR2 sequences are KGHSH and LQKENI. The V gene lost 2 bases and the J gene lost 6 bases, with 19 bases spanning the gap. CDR3 loop: CASSPIIDAGQDGYTF. The CDR3 region has the DNA TGTGCCAGCTCACCAATCATAGATGCTGGGCAGGATGGCTACACCTTC.

This clonotype was seen once. The CDR3 nucleotides read TGTGCCAGCAGGGTTCAGGGGAACACAGATACGCAGTATTTT. As protein: CASRVQGNTDTQYF. The V call is TRBV2, the J call TRBJ2-3; D may be TRBD1 (6 bases). Trimming removed 6 bases at V and 2 bases at J, with 12 bases between. The CDR3 has 14 residues. Germline V lookup: CDR1 SNHLY, CDR2 FYNNEI. The full variable domain, its missing parts supplied by reference TRBV2 and TRBJ2-3, is EPEVTQTPSHQVTQMGQEVILRCVPISNHLYFYWYRQILGQKVEFLVSFYNNEISEKSEIFDDQFSVERPDGSNFTLKIRSTKLEDSAMYFCASRVQGNTDTQYFGPGTRLTVL.

The chain couples TRBV19 to TRBJ1-3; D unresolved. The CDR3 has 14 amino acids. Germline V gives CDR1 LNHDA, CDR2 SQIVND (reference sequence). Trimming left V 8 bases short and J 0 bases short, with 11 bases between. The CDR3 sequence: CASCAQTSGNTIYF. The CDR3 nucleotides are TGTGCCAGTTGCGCACAAACCTCTGGAAACACCATATATTTT.

V and J are TRBV20-1 and TRBJ1-2; no clear D. V shed 1 base and J shed 3 bases, with 9 bases lying between them. The CDR3 runs to 13 residues. Germline values: CDR1 DFQATT, CDR2 SNEGSKA (reference sequence). CDR3 amino acids: CSARVGMDYGYTF. The CDR3 DNA sequence: TGCAGTGCTAGAGTAGGGATGGACTATGGCTACACCTTC.

This clonotype was counted between two and nine times. The V call is TRBV28, the J call TRBJ2-7, with a possible D match to TRBD2 (5 bases). Germline V CDR1 and CDR2: MDHEN, SYDVKM. The CDR3 sequence is 14 residues long. V lost 8 bases and J lost 2, with 16 bases in between. The CDR3 nucleotides are TGTGCCAGCGGGGATCAGCGGCTCCCCTACGAGCAGTACTTC. Encoded protein: CASGDQRLPYEQYF.

This clonotype was seen a single time. The V gene is TRBV5-6, the J gene TRBJ2-7; 10 bases line up with TRBD1. The CDR3 length is 15 residues. Germline loops: CDR1 SGHDT, CDR2 YYEEEE. After removal of 4 bases from V and 3 bases from J, the junction contained 7 bases not matched to a gene. The CDR3 sequence: CASSPGGQGDYEQYF. The CDR3 nucleotides are TGTGCCAGCAGCCCCGGAGGACAGGGGGACTACGAGCAGTACTTC.

The CDR3, as DNA: TGCAGTGCTGGGACAGGGTGGAAAAACATTCAGTACTTC. Its translation: CSAGTGWKNIQYF. This chain joins TRBV20-1 and TRBJ2-4, with 9 bases lining up with TRBD1. Trimming took 5 bases from V and 4 from J; bases not matched to a gene: 3. The CDR3 is 13 amino acids. From germline, CDR1 is DFQATT and CDR2 SNEGSKA (reference sequence).

This chain links TRBV2 with TRBJ2-1; no definite D call. Per germline, CDR1 SNHLY and CDR2 FYNNEI. V dropped 7 bases and J dropped 4 bases, with 5 bases sitting between them. This CDR3 comprises 11 residues. The CDR3 loop is CASKVYNEQFF. The CDR3 bases are TGTGCCAGCAAAGTGTACAATGAGCAGTTCTTC.

The chain links TRBV2 to TRBJ2-6; D is tentatively TRBD1 or TRBD2 (6 bases each). Germline CDR1 reads SNHLY; CDR2 reads FYNNEI. The V gene lost 3 bases and the J gene lost 0 bases, with 12 bases spanning the gap. The CDR3 extends over 17 amino acids. This CDR3 is CASSDQGRFSGANVLTF. The CDR3 DNA reads TGTGCCAGCAGTGATCAGGGGAGGTTCTCTGGGGCCAACGTCCTGACTTTC.

V usage is TRBV28 and J usage is TRBJ2-6; TRBD1 agrees at 9 bases. Germline V gene data show CDR1 as MDHEN and CDR2 as SYDVKM. Trimming removed 0 bases from V and 1 base from J; junction bases left unmatched: 4. The CDR3 covers 18 residues. CDR3 bases: TGTGCCAGCAGTTTATGGGGACAGGGTGTTTCTGGGGCCAACGTCCTGACTTTC. It specifies CASSLWGQGVSGANVLTF.

This chain uses TRBV29-1 with TRBJ1-1; maybe TRBD1 (5 bases). CDR1 and CDR2 (germline): SQVTM, ANQGSEA. The CDR3 is 12 amino acids. Trimming left V 8 bases short and J 0 bases short, with 10 bases between. The CDR3 nucleotides are TGCAGCACCCGACAGCTGAACACTGAAGCTTTCTTT. This codes for CSTRQLNTEAFF.

This chain joins TRBV6-5 and TRBJ2-6; TRBD1 might be the D (5 bases). The ends were cut back, 9 bases at V and 0 bases at J, with 12 bases in the middle. This CDR3 spans 15 amino acids. CDR1 and CDR2 from the germline V gene are MNHEY and SVGAGI. The CDR3 DNA reads TGTGCCAGTCAGGGAACCCTCTCTGGGGCCAACGTCCTGACTTTC. Its protein product is CASQGTLSGANVLTF.

The V gene is TRBV4-1, the J gene TRBJ2-7; 7 nucleotides line up with TRBD2. This CDR3 has 16 residues. From germline, CDR1 is MGHRA and CDR2 YSYEKL. Trimming at V came to 0 bases and at J to 3 bases, leaving 8 bases not matched to a gene. The CDR3 bases are TGCGCCAGCAGCCAAGAGGGGGGGAACGGCTTCTACGAGCAGTACTTC. As protein: CASSQEGGNGFYEQYF.

The genes are TRBV4-2 and TRBJ1-2; unclear D gene. The V and J ends lost 2 bases and 6 bases respectively, with 13 bases between them. The CDR3 is 14 amino acids. Germline V gene data show CDR1 as LGHNA and CDR2 as YNFKEQ. In DNA form, the CDR3 reads TGTGCCAGCAGCCAATCTTTAAAGTACGATGGCTACACCTTC. This translates into CASSQSLKYDGYTF.

The chain carries TRBV9 and TRBJ2-2; possible D gene TRBD1, 5 bases. V was clipped by 2 bases and J by 5 bases, with 13 bases between them. Germline-derived CDR1 and CDR2 are SGDLS and YYNGEE. The CDR3 totals 15 residues. The CDR3 sequence: CASSVADRKTGELFF. The CDR3 DNA sequence: TGTGCCAGCAGCGTGGCTGACAGAAAGACCGGGGAGCTGTTTTTT.

The chain has TRBV18 and TRBJ2-5; D remains unclear. Between the trimmed V and J ends, which lost 3 bases and 5 bases, there was a span of 4 bases. The CDR3 totals 11 residues. Germline loops: CDR1 KGHSH, CDR2 LQKENI. The CDR3 DNA reads TGTGCCAGCTCACCTTTTGAGACCCAGTACTTC. Amino acids: CASSPFETQYF.